This TCR beta chain was sequenced in a study of OX40 agonist ivuxolimab in advanced cancers. General observations from the study: Expanded peripheral T cell antigen specificity was not determined.

Produced via immunoSEQ multiplex PCR; TCRdb's table is partial and in-frame only. This sample has 72,000 or so clones, with 80% to 90% found just once. A note on this clone: The antigen is undetermined. The junction and the germline gene differ at one end; a read error may be behind it. Other DNA sequences in this specimen translate into the identical CDR3.

The investigators sampled blood at baseline, at cycle 4 day 1, and at cycle 7 day 1. From germline, CDR1 is SGDLS and CDR2 YYNGEE. The CDR3 loop spans 12 amino acids. The sequence came from an adult with an advanced solid tumor such as melanoma, head and neck, liver or kidney cancer. The source was CD4+ or CD8+ T cells sorted from blood, collected in a trial of the OX40 agonist ivuxolimab. The chain is built from TRBV9 and TRBJ1-4; D is uncertain. CDR3 sequence reads: CASSADREKLFF. Here the CDR3 DNA reads TGTGCCAGCAGCGCAGATCGAGAAAAGCTGTTTTTT.